This T cell receptor beta chain was sequenced for a study of cytomegalovirus exposure and HLA in healthy donors. Looking at the study overall: An early release of data contained about 85 million unique TCRs, which came from HLA-typed donors.

Concerning this clone: The antigen is unknown.

The PCR was carried out with 60 Vbeta primers and 13 Jbeta primers. Measured with immunoSEQ multiplex PCR; TCRdb has only the in-frame clones, and not every one. This table has 200,000 to 250,000 clones, about four fifths appearing once. Findings of the study overall: Reported performance of the classifier showed diagnosis of cytomegalovirus status with high specificity and sensitivity. There were several of the most significant clusters that appeared linked to common viral pathogens in a later analysis.

The sample comprised PBMCs. This receptor was taken from a woman between 50 and 59 years old in good health and CMV-seropositive.

Here the CDR3 reads CASSQDQDRVGYNEQFF. The CDR3 bases are TGCGCCAGCAGCCAAGACCAAGACAGGGTAGGGTACAATGAGCAGTTCTTC. The gene calls are TRBV4-1 and TRBJ2-1; TRBD1 matches at 7 bases. The V gene's germline CDR1 is MGHRA and CDR2 YSYEKL. V lost 0 bases, J lost 4 bases, and 9 bases stayed unmatched. The CDR3 covers 17 residues.